The present entry profiles one T cell receptor beta chain with its context. This clonotype was seen many times. No cognate antigen has been identified for it. Base quality data are lacking; no much larger clone is found one base away. Library construction relied on 5' RACE. The listed sequencing device is NextSeq 500. The TCR library protocol attached unique molecular identifiers to individual cDNA molecules to correct for sequencing error and PCR bias. Sequencing covered both TCR alpha and beta chains, and within each sample the abundances of alpha and beta sequences were tightly co-correlated. In the source study's methods: Decombinator V4 was used to annotate the V gene, J gene and CDR3 of the TCR sequences. Expanded TCRs were defined as changing significantly between any two time points under a Poisson model with p below 0.0001. TCR abundances were normalised to the total number of TCRs sequenced per sample and were expressed as counts per million. MAIT TCRs were defined by TRAV1-2 paired with TRAJ12, TRAJ20 or TRAJ33, and iNKT TCRs by TRAV10 paired with TRAJ18. VDJdb, accessed on 1 November 2021, was searched for TCRs annotated for CMV, EBV and SARS-CoV-2, and TCRs annotated for more than one antigen were excluded. Through fastp at Q25 and MiXCR, TCRdb rebuilt clones from the public reads, retaining in-frame beta chains. One record per CDR3 amino acid sequence lists the most common genes and DNA. The V and J calls shown here were made by TCRdb, not taken from the authors' results. In this sample the table shows fewer than 85,000 distinct CDR3 sequences, 9% to 15% of which occur a single time. The ten most abundant clones make up around 4.5% of the sample.

Set within a cohort of healthcare workers in London, UK, this nested case-control study involved weekly PCR testing of nasopharyngeal swabs along with blood sampling. Healthcare workers were recruited between 23 and 31 March 2020, during the week of the UK lockdown, and were followed weekly for up to about 16 weeks. V trim: 1 base; J trim: 1 base; unmatched bases: 7. The germline V gene provides CDR1 MGHRA and CDR2 YSYEKL. The cysteine opens and the phenylalanine closes a CDR3 of 16 amino acids. Only CDR3 DNA remains: 48 bases, in frame from the first base. The data derive from a study of early T cells in non-severe SARS-CoV-2 infection (dated by TCRdb to the early 2020s). As for the study more broadly: Because TCR sequencing relied on bulk RNA taken from unsorted whole blood, pairing of alpha and beta chains was not possible.

The study at large found these results: VDJdb matching was skewed toward anti-spike CD8 responses and likely underestimated virus-specific expansions, missing private and CD4 specificities.

This receptor was taken from an adult who was a healthcare worker with PCR-confirmed SARS-CoV-2 infection or an uninfected control (not recorded which). Recombination connected TRBV4-1 to TRBJ2-7, and TRBD2 aligns with 7 junction nucleotides. What was sequenced was whole blood. CDR3 protein: CASSQALVRESYEQYF. The bases are TGCGCCAGCAGCCAAGCTCTTGTGCGGGAGTCCTACGAGCAGTACTTC.